What follows are 27 T cell receptor beta chains derived from one specimen sequenced in a study of blood T cell repertoires in COVID-19. Sequencing used immunoSEQ multiplex PCR; TCRdb keeps in-frame clones, though not all of them. The sample lists around 130,000 clones; around 87% were seen once. Specimen: peripheral blood. All receptors come from a woman between 55 and 75 years old with acute or convalescent COVID-19.

V gene TRBV23-1 combines with J gene TRBJ1-1; TRBD1 agrees at 12 bases. TRBV23-1 is placed among ORFs of uncertain function. With V trimmed by 4 bases and J by 2 bases, 17 bases remained unmatched. This CDR3 has 20 residues. The CDR3 DNA reads as TGCGCCAGCAGTCCTAGGGACAGGGGGCGCCCGGGTCATATCAACACTGAAGCTTTCTTT. Translated: CASSPRDRGRPGHINTEAFF.

The chain has TRBV7-9 and TRBJ1-5; 7 nucleotides align to TRBD1. CDR1 is SEHNR, CDR2 FQNEAQ, per germline (reference sequence). V dropped 2 bases and J dropped 3; count of bases not matched to a gene: 4. This CDR3 comprises 15 residues. CDR3 in amino acids: CASSLSTGINQPQHF. CDR3 DNA sequence: TGTGCCAGCAGCTTATCGACAGGGATCAATCAGCCCCAGCATTTT.

The chain employs TRBV19 and TRBJ1-4, with 7 bases fitting TRBD1. Germline V CDR1 and CDR2: LNHDA, SQIVND (reference sequence). The trim removed 9 bases at V and 5 bases at J, leaving 9 bases unmatched. The CDR3 has 14 amino acids. CDR3 amino acids: CASRMTGRNEKLFF. CDR3 DNA: TGTGCCAGCAGAATGACAGGGAGGAATGAAAAACTGTTTTTT.

The V call is TRBV5-8, the J call TRBJ2-1; TRBD2 is a possible D gene (6 bases). The V end lost 2 bases, the J end lost 6 bases, and 12 bases lay between the germline ends. Germline-derived CDR1 and CDR2 are SGHTS and YDEGEE. The CDR3 extends over 14 amino acids. CDR3 amino acids: CASSFSGGSNEQFF. The CDR3 DNA is TGTGCCAGCAGCTTCTCTGGAGGGAGCAATGAGCAGTTCTTC. Full variable domain (missing parts from reference TRBV5-8 and TRBJ2-1): EAGVTQSPTHLIKTRGQQATLRCSPISGHTSVYWYQQALGLGLQFLLWYDEGEERNRGNFPPRFSGRQFPNYSSELNVNALELEDSALYLCASSFSGGSNEQFFGPGTRLTVL.

This chain connects TRBV9 to TRBJ2-2; TRBD1 is a possible D gene (6 bases). V gave up 3 bases and J gave up 2 bases, with 8 bases separating them. The germline V gene encodes CDR1 SGDLS and CDR2 YYNGEE. This CDR3 region has 14 residues. CDR3 bases: TGTGCCAGCAGCGGGACAGCCAACACCGGGGAGCTGTTTTTT. Its protein is CASSGTANTGELFF.

V and J are TRBV7-3 and TRBJ2-5; TRBD1 agrees at 10 bases. The CDR3 loop spans 16 amino acids. Germline CDR1 and CDR2: SGHTA and FQGTGA. V trimming: 5 bases; J trimming: 2 bases; junction bases outside the gene matches: 8. The CDR3 loop reads CASSLTSGQGQETQYF. The CDR3 DNA follows: TGTGCCAGCAGCCTCACGTCGGGACAGGGGCAAGAGACCCAGTACTTC.

The CDR3 reads CASSLAQVLSGNTIYF. CDR3 coding DNA: TGTGCCAGCAGCTTAGCTCAGGTTCTCTCTGGAAACACCATATATTTT. The V gene is TRBV11-2, the J gene TRBJ1-3; no clear D gene. V was cut by 1 base and J by 0 bases, with 10 bases left in between. Germline CDR1 reads SGHAT; CDR2 reads FQNNGV. This CDR3 comprises 16 residues.

The table lists this clone with a few counts. The genes are TRBV28 and TRBJ2-1; 7 bases match TRBD1. The CDR3 is 15 residues long. Germline CDR1 MDHEN, CDR2 SYDVKM. J was trimmed by 7 bases and V by 5 bases; bases with no gene match: 11. The CDR3 DNA follows: TGTGCCAGCAGTCATGACAGGGCCTACAATAATGAGCAGTTCTTC. This codes for CASSHDRAYNNEQFF.

The genes are TRBV10-3 and TRBJ2-3; TRBD2 matches at 8 bases. Germline V gene lookup returns CDR1 ENHRY and CDR2 SYGVKD. Trimming cost V 4 bases and J 0 bases; bases outside gene matches: 6. The CDR3 is 16 amino acids. The CDR3, as DNA: TGTGCCATCAGTGGAAGAGCGGGAGCTAGCACAGATACGCAGTATTTT. It yields the protein CAISGRAGASTDTQYF.

The chain is built from TRBV5-8 and TRBJ1-2; 7 bases map to TRBD1. This CDR3 region has 14 residues. Germline lookup yields CDR1 SGHTS and CDR2 YDEGEE. With V trimmed by 2 bases and J by 4 bases, 5 bases remained unmatched. The CDR3 DNA reads TGTGCCAGCAGCTTAGGGGGCGGCAGCTATGGCTACACCTTC. The encoded protein is CASSLGGGSYGYTF.

V and J are TRBV2 and TRBJ1-2; D uncertain. CDR1 and CDR2 from the germline V gene are SNHLY and FYNNEI. V gave up 2 bases and J gave up 2 bases, with 6 bases separating them. The CDR3 spans 13 residues. DNA for the CDR3: TGTGCCAGCAGTGAACAGTGGAACTATGGCTACACCTTC. It codes for CASSEQWNYGYTF.

This clone was seen just once. Here the CDR3 reads CASRGGYTGELFF. For the CDR3, the DNA is TGTGCCAGCAGGGGAGGGTACACCGGGGAGCTGTTTTTT. The V and J genes are TRBV12-3 or TRBV12-4 and TRBJ2-2, with 7 bases aligning to TRBD2. With V trimmed by 6 bases and J by 3 bases, 1 base remained unmatched. The CDR3 is 13 amino acids.

This clone was recorded only once. The V gene is TRBV9, the J gene TRBJ2-3, with 8 nucleotides matching TRBD1. Germline CDR1 reads SGDLS; CDR2 reads YYNGEE. J lost 0 bases, V lost 0 bases, and 6 bases had no gene match. This CDR3 region has 17 residues. CDR3 protein: CASSVGQGARSTDTQYF. The CDR3 DNA reads TGTGCCAGCAGCGTAGGGCAGGGGGCGCGAAGCACAGATACGCAGTATTTT.

V gene TRBV27 combines with J gene TRBJ2-5; a possible D gene is TRBD2 (6 bases). The CDR3 runs 14 residues. V was trimmed by 3 bases and J by 5 bases, leaving 13 bases between them. The germline CDR1 and CDR2 sequences are MNHEY and SMNVEV (reference sequence). CDR3 bases: TGTGCCAGCAGTTTGGGGGGAGTGCCGGAGACCCAGTACTTC. Translating it yields CASSLGGVPETQYF.

The J gene is TRBJ2-1, the V gene TRBV19; 8 nucleotides align to TRBD2. CDR1 is LNHDA and CDR2 is SQIVND in the germline V gene (reference sequence). V was pared by 10 bases and J by 10 bases, with 18 bases of the junction left unmatched. The CDR3 spans 15 residues. CDR3: CATTGGLAGYSEQFF. CDR3 sequence (DNA): TGTGCCACGACGGGGGGGCTAGCGGGTTACTCGGAGCAGTTCTTC.

This clone was picked up a small number of times. The genes are TRBV9 and TRBJ2-1; 8 bases match TRBD2. The CDR3 spans 15 residues. CDR1 and CDR2 from the germline V gene are SGDLS and YYNGEE. V lost 4 bases to trimming and J lost 6 bases; unmatched junction nucleotides: 9. CDR3 in amino acids: CASSLGTSFVNEQFF. CDR3 nucleotides: TGTGCCAGCAGCTTAGGGACTAGTTTTGTCAATGAGCAGTTCTTC. The variable domain in full, completed from reference TRBV9 and TRBJ2-1, reads DSGVTQTPKHLITATGQRVTLRCSPRSGDLSVYWYQQSLDQGLQFLIQYYNGEERAKGNILERFSAQQFPDLHSELNLSSLELGDSALYFCASSLGTSFVNEQFFGPGTRLTVL.

The J gene is TRBJ2-1, the V gene TRBV5-1; unclear D gene. CDR1 is SGHRS and CDR2 is YFSETQ in the germline V gene. The CDR3 has 11 residues. V lost 2 bases and J 7 bases, leaving 4 bases between the germline ends. The CDR3 here is CASSFMNEQFF. In DNA form, the CDR3 reads TGCGCCAGCAGCTTTATGAATGAGCAGTTCTTC.

The V gene is TRBV6-1, the J gene TRBJ1-4; D uncertain. V lost 1 base and J lost 7, with 10 bases in between. CDR3 length: 14 amino acids. Germline CDR1 reads MNHNS; CDR2 reads SASEGT. DNA of the CDR3: TGTGCCAGCAGTGAAGGTACAGCTTCTGAAAAACTGTTTTTT. Translation gives CASSEGTASEKLFF.

The rearrangement uses TRBV10-3 and TRBJ2-6; TRBD1 aligns across 11 bases. This CDR3 has 14 amino acids. V gave up 11 bases and J gave up 1 base; unmatched junction bases: 1. Looked up from germline, CDR1 is ENHRY and CDR2 is SYGVKD. CDR3 residues: CAGQGASGANVLTF. The CDR3 DNA reads as TGTGCCGGACAGGGGGCGTCTGGGGCCAACGTCCTGACTTTC.

The gene calls are TRBV5-1 and TRBJ1-4, with D possibly matching TRBD1 (5 bases). V lost 0 bases, J lost 4 bases, and 13 bases lay in between. Looked up from germline, CDR1 is SGHRS and CDR2 is YFSETQ. This CDR3 is 16 amino acids long. CDR3 coding DNA: TGCGCCAGCAGCTTGGAGTCTTCTAGGGGTAATGAAAAACTGTTTTTT. It specifies CASSLESSRGNEKLFF.

The chain links TRBV28 to TRBJ1-5; D is unclear. Germline V lookup: CDR1 MDHEN, CDR2 SYDVKM. This CDR3 comprises 15 residues. V dropped 6 bases and J dropped 4 bases, with 16 bases sitting between them. The CDR3 loop is CASRGRTNPNQPQHF. CDR3 sequence (DNA): TGTGCCAGCAGGGGGAGGACGAACCCGAATCAGCCCCAGCATTTT.

The chain employs TRBV13 and TRBJ2-7; 10 bases are shared with TRBD2. This CDR3 has 15 amino acids. CDR1 is PRHDT and CDR2 is FYEKMQ in the germline V gene (reference sequence). Trimming took 5 bases from V and 0 from J; bases not matched to a gene: 4. CDR3 loop: CASSNSGRSSYEQYV. The CDR3 nucleotides read TGTGCCAGCAGCAATAGCGGGAGGAGCTCCTACGAGCAGTACGTC.

V usage is TRBV9 and J usage is TRBJ1-4; D perhaps matches TRBD1 (5 bases). The CDR3 totals 13 residues. Trimming removed 4 bases at V and 17 bases at J, with 21 bases between. Germline V gives CDR1 SGDLS, CDR2 YYNGEE. The CDR3 sequence is CASSPRGEGLVFF. CDR3 DNA: TGTGCCAGCAGCCCCCGGGGTGAGGGACTAGTATTTTTT. The full variable domain, completed using reference TRBV9 and TRBJ1-4, is DSGVTQTPKHLITATGQRVTLRCSPRSGDLSVYWYQQSLDQGLQFLIQYYNGEERAKGNILERFSAQQFPDLHSELNLSSLELGDSALYFCASSPRGEGLVFFGSGTQLSVL.

The chain has TRBV7-2 and TRBJ1-4, with 8 bases lining up with TRBD1. Looked up from germline, CDR1 is SGHTA and CDR2 is FQGNSA. The CDR3 sequence is 13 residues long. After removal of 5 bases from V and 8 bases from J, the junction contained 4 bases not matched to a gene. The CDR3 loop reads CASSRRQGEKLFF. CDR3 DNA: TGTGCCAGCAGCCGTAGACAGGGGGAAAAACTGTTTTTT.

The chain has TRBV5-1 and TRBJ2-2; 8 positions agree with TRBD1. Germline lookup yields CDR1 SGHRS and CDR2 YFSETQ. This CDR3 has 15 residues. V shed 3 bases, J shed 6 bases, and the junction held 7 bases outside the gene matches. CDR3 in amino acids: CASSYRTGRSGELFF. CDR3 nucleotide sequence: TGCGCCAGCAGCTACCGGACAGGGAGGTCCGGGGAGCTGTTTTTT. Based on the CDR3 plus reference TRBV5-1 and TRBJ2-2, the full variable domain is KAGVTQTPRYLIKTRGQQVTLSCSPISGHRSVSWYQQTPGQGLQFLFEYFSETQRNKGNFPGRFSGRQFSNSRSEMNVSTLELGDSALYLCASSYRTGRSGELFFGEGSRLTVL.

V gene TRBV5-4 combines with J gene TRBJ2-2; no clear D. The CDR3 extends over 19 amino acids. CDR1 and CDR2 from the germline V gene are SGHNT and YYREEE (reference sequence). Between the trimmed V and J ends, which lost 3 bases and 0 bases, there was a span of 21 bases. The CDR3 protein is CASSWKTYGWSPNTGELFF. The CDR3 DNA reads TGTGCCAGCAGCTGGAAGACCTACGGGTGGTCCCCGAACACCGGGGAGCTGTTTTTT.

The V call is TRBV15, the J call TRBJ2-1; TRBD1 is a possible D gene (6 bases). CDR1 is LNHNV and CDR2 is YYDKDF in the germline V gene (reference sequence). Trimming shortened V by 3 bases and J by 6 bases, and 15 bases separated the two germline ends. The length of the CDR3 is 15 residues. CDR3 sequence reads: CATSRPGQAFNEQFF. Written as DNA, the CDR3 is TGTGCCACCAGCAGGCCGGGACAAGCCTTCAATGAGCAGTTCTTC.